This T cell receptor (beta chain) was recorded in a study of blood T cell repertoires in COVID-19. About the research overall: T cells, B-cell-depleted T cells, or PBMCs provided the cDNA or gDNA that served as material.

The ends lost 3 bases at V and 2 bases at J; junction bases unmatched: 1. This CDR3 contains 13 residues. Germline CDR1 is MNHNS and CDR2 is SASEGT. How the authors handled the data: For nucleated cells, counts were estimated from reference gene primer amplification. Measured with immunoSEQ multiplex PCR; TCRdb has only the in-frame clones, and not every one. The V and J calls and clone size come from that table; D and trimming were worked out from the DNA. The sample lists approximately 71,000 clones, 88% occurring once. The sequence was collected from a human donor in a cohort sampled during active COVID-19. Sequencing was carried out using peripheral blood. The chain couples TRBV6-1 to TRBJ2-7; 7 bases fit TRBD2. Written as DNA, the CDR3 is TGTGCCAGCAGTGATCTAGCGGCCTACGAGCAGTACTTC. Encoded protein: CASSDLAAYEQYF.